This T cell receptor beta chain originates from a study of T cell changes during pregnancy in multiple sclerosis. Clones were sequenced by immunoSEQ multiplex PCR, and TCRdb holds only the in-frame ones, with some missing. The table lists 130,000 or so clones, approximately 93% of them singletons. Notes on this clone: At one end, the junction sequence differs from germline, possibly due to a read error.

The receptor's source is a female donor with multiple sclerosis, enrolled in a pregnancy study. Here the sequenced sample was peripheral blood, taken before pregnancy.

The CDR3 reads CSAREGRGGHF. CDR3 sequence (DNA): TGCAGTGCTAGAGAAGGGCGGGGGGGGCACTTC. The V call is TRBV20-1, the J call TRBJ2-7; TRBD2 matches at 9 bases. CDR3 length: 11 residues. Germline V gene sequence: CDR1 DFQATT, CDR2 SNEGSKA (reference sequence).